This is a list of T cell receptor beta chains from one sample in a study of graft-versus-host responses after intestinal transplantation. Assay: immunoSEQ multiplex PCR; the TCRdb copy retains only in-frame clones and omits some. Of more than 100,000 clones listed, approximately 94% are singletons. Their cognate antigens are unknown. The sequencing used unstimulated CD8+ T cells sorted from spleen or lymph node cells, collected before intestinal transplant. These receptors were collected from a human donor who received an intestinal transplant. Both conserved end residues are part of each CDR3.

v_call	j_call	cdr3_aa
TRBV4-1	TRBJ1-1	CASSQSGTVTEAFF
TRBV4-2	TRBJ2-2	CASSQGTGHPPNTGELFF
TRBV2	TRBJ1-2	CARDGYSNYGYTF
TRBV5-1	TRBJ2-1	CASSLGGGVRYFPGNEQFF
TRBV4-1	TRBJ2-7	CASSLQTGAYEQYF
TRBV6-6	TRBJ1-1	CASSGDRLNTEAFF
TRBV30	TRBJ1-4	CAWTSSRGIEKLFF
TRBV16	TRBJ1-2	CASSLPGGADGYTF
TRBV9	TRBJ2-3	CASSVARRGGTDTQYF
TRBV29-1	TRBJ2-7	CSVSTGAYEQYF
TRBV12-5	TRBJ1-4	CASGSTGSEKLFF
TRBV5-6	TRBJ2-3	CASSEADRGLKNTQYF
TRBV7-9	TRBJ2-5	CASRDSGGMGTQYF
TRBV2	TRBJ1-1	CASLDRGHLEAFF
TRBV7-9	TRBJ2-2	CASSLPASNTGELFF
TRBV30	TRBJ1-5	CAWSVAELNQPQHF
TRBV15	TRBJ2-7	CATSREETGDEQYF
TRBV2	TRBJ2-5	CASNGGGGWLRETQYF
TRBV11-2	TRBJ2-7	CASSSPPENYEQYF
TRBV27	TRBJ2-2	CASSLPDRTGELFF
TRBV7-3	TRBJ2-7	CASSPSQGAYEQYF
TRBV7-9	TRBJ1-2	CASSDIYGYTF
TRBV5-5	TRBJ2-3	CASSLVPGTDTQYF
TRBV15	TRBJ2-7	CATSSETARDPPYEQYF
TRBV7-3	TRBJ2-3	CASSSLSGGRGSDTQYF
TRBV6-1	TRBJ2-7	CATDSLPGAAYEQYF
TRBV7-9	TRBJ1-1	CASSSYRDPNTEAFF
TRBV6-5	TRBJ2-2	CASSYSILGPTGELFF
TRBV19	TRBJ1-2	CASSIVEGEGYTF
TRBV4-2	TRBJ1-2	CASSQDGSGQGAGYGYTF
TRBV4-2	TRBJ1-5	CASSQVRGAPSQPQHF
TRBV7-9	TRBJ1-6	CASSLSRGNNSPLHF
TRBV7-9	TRBJ2-1	CASSLDGSSYNEQFF
TRBV6-1	TRBJ2-2	CASSSGELFF
TRBV11-2	TRBJ2-3	CASSLEVGPDTQYF
TRBV7-8	TRBJ1-2	CASSFGSSYGYTF
TRBV6-5	TRBJ2-7	CASSYGLSSYEQYF